These T cell receptor beta chains were read from a single sample in a study of T cells in Graves' hyperthyroidism and ophthalmopathy. One entry per CDR3 protein, called by TCRdb with MiXCR from the multiplex PCR reads. The repertoire holds 150,000 or so distinct CDR3 sequences, approximately 24% seen once, with more than 65% in the top ten. The source material was blood. These receptors were collected from a woman between 50 and 59 years old with Graves' hyperthyroidism that later progressed to Graves' ophthalmopathy. Each CDR3 is given with its conserved first and last residue. A D gene is named only where the DNA matches it firmly. The size field is filled for only some rows; it gives once, few, many or a size class.

TRBV6-1	.	TRBJ2-1	many	CASTERKNNEQFF	TGTGCCAGCACTGAGCGGAAGAACAATGAGCAGTTCTTC
TRBV29-1	.	TRBJ2-7	.	CSVAISHEQYF	TGCAGCGTTGCTATCTCCCATGAGCAGTACTTC
TRBV29-1	TRBD1	TRBJ2-7	.	CSVEGPGQGVNSHEQYF	TGCAGCGTTGAAGGACCGGGACAGGGTGTAAATTCCCACGAGCAGTACTTC
TRBV2	TRBD1	TRBJ1-1	.	CASSLGQGEAFF	TGTGCCAGCAGCCTAGGACAGGGAGAAGCTTTCTTT
TRBV7-9	TRBD2	TRBJ2-5	many	CASSFPTSGEETQYF	TGTGCCAGCAGCTTCCCAACTAGCGGGGAAGAGACCCAGTACTTC
TRBV10-3	.	TRBJ2-7	many	CAISDPDSPYEQYF	TGTGCCATCAGTGACCCCGACAGTCCCTACGAGCAGTACTTC
TRBV7-8	TRBD2	TRBJ2-3	many	CASSPPRTSGGGDTQYF	TGTGCCAGCAGCCCCCCAAGGACTAGCGGGGGGGGGGATACGCAGTATTTT
TRBV6-6	.	TRBJ1-1	many	CASSYWLEGGTEAFF	TGTGCCAGCAGTTACTGGCTTGAGGGTGGCACTGAAGCTTTCTTT
TRBV20-1	.	TRBJ1-2	many	CSARVPPGANYGYTF	TGCAGTGCTAGAGTTCCGCCCGGCGCTAACTATGGCTACACCTTC
TRBV6-1	.	TRBJ2-7	many	CASSDIYEQYF	TGTGCCAGCAGTGATATCTACGAGCAGTACTTC
TRBV27	TRBD1	TRBJ1-2	.	CASSPRTGSGYTF	TGTGCCAGCAGTCCCAGGACAGGGAGTGGCTACACCTTC
TRBV12-3/TRBV12-4	TRBD2	TRBJ2-7	many	CASSLWGTSSYEQYF	TGTGCCAGCAGTTTATGGGGGACTAGCTCGTACGAGCAGTACTTC
TRBV9	.	TRBJ2-1	few	CASSFSGYSSYNEQFF	TGTGCCAGCAGCTTTTCGGGGTATAGCTCCTACAATGAGCAGTTCTTC
TRBV9	.	TRBJ2-7	many	CASSVGWGRFAYEQYF	TGTGCCAGCAGCGTAGGATGGGGGAGGTTCGCCTACGAGCAGTACTTC
TRBV5-1	TRBD1	TRBJ1-1	.	CASSSGSLDRGSGTEAFF	TGCGCCAGCAGCTCGGGCTCGTTGGACAGGGGTAGTGGGACTGAAGCTTTCTTT
TRBV5-1	.	TRBJ1-5	many	CASSLEGGYSNQPQHF	TGCGCCAGCAGCTTGGAGGGCGGCTATAGCAATCAGCCCCAGCATTTT
TRBV18	TRBD2	TRBJ2-7	few	CASSPLAASSYEQYF	TGTGCCAGCTCACCCCTAGCGGCCAGCTCCTACGAGCAGTACTTC
TRBV28	TRBD1	TRBJ2-5	few	CASSPAVRRGPREETQYF	TGTGCCAGCAGCCCGGCGGTCCGAAGGGGGCCCAGGGAAGAGACCCAGTACTTC
TRBV12-3/TRBV12-4	.	TRBJ2-1	.	CASSFWYNEQFF	TGTGCCAGCAGTTTTTGGTACAATGAGCAGTTCTTC
TRBV28	TRBD1	TRBJ2-1	many	CASSSRQGRYEQFF	TGTGCCAGCAGTTCTCGACAGGGGAGGTATGAGCAGTTCTTC
TRBV6-1	.	TRBJ1-2	many	CASRQGLANYGYTF	TGTGCCAGCAGGCAGGGTTTAGCTAACTATGGCTACACCTTC
TRBV7-8	TRBD1	TRBJ1-2	once	CASSPGTGHYGYTF	TGTGCCAGCAGCCCGGGGACAGGCCACTATGGCTACACCTTC
TRBV28	TRBD1	TRBJ1-5	.	CASRPGTGGDNQPQHF	TGTGCCAGCAGGCCCGGGACAGGGGGCGACAATCAGCCCCAGCATTTT
TRBV19	TRBD2	TRBJ2-7	many	CASRTSGSTGEQYF	TGTGCCAGTAGGACTAGCGGGAGTACAGGAGAGCAGTACTTC
TRBV12-3/TRBV12-4	TRBD1	TRBJ1-4	.	CASSLTGTENEKLFF	TGTGCCAGCAGCCTAACCGGGACAGAGAATGAAAAACTGTTTTTT
TRBV20-1	TRBD1	TRBJ2-2	.	CSARDAGTGNTGELFF	TGCAGTGCTAGAGATGCCGGGACAGGCAACACCGGGGAGCTGTTTTTT
TRBV2	.	TRBJ2-1	few	CASSVDRGPQFF	TGTGCCAGCAGCGTGGACCGGGGACCGCAGTTCTTC
TRBV11-2	TRBD2	TRBJ2-7	many	CASSLVLRTSGRWEQYF	TGTGCCAGCAGCTTAGTCCTGAGGACTAGCGGGAGGTGGGAGCAGTACTTC
TRBV5-1	.	TRBJ2-7	few	CASSPSDLFLRVQYF	TGCGCCAGCAGCCCCTCAGACTTATTTTTAAGGGTGCAGTACTTC
TRBV2	.	TRBJ2-2	many	CASSEALDGITGELFF	TGTGCCAGCAGTGAAGCGCTTGATGGTATCACCGGGGAGCTGTTTTTT
TRBV11-2	.	TRBJ1-6	many	CASSLSGVSGNNSPLHF	TGTGCCAGCAGCTTATCGGGTGTGTCGGGGAATAATTCACCCCTCCACTTT
TRBV2	TRBD2	TRBJ2-7	many	CASSELAGNPGEQYF	TGTGCCAGCAGTGAACTAGCGGGGAATCCGGGCGAGCAGTACTTC
TRBV28	TRBD2	TRBJ2-7	many	CASSSPSGRSYEQYF	TGTGCCAGCAGTTCTCCTAGCGGGAGGTCCTACGAGCAGTACTTC
TRBV11-3	.	TRBJ2-1	few	CASSVTSNNEQFF	TGTGCCAGCAGCGTAACGAGTAACAATGAGCAGTTCTTC
TRBV20-1	TRBD1	TRBJ1-1	.	CSARPRGQVNTEAFF	TGCAGTGCTAGACCCCGGGGACAGGTTAACACTGAAGCTTTCTTT
TRBV20-1	.	TRBJ1-1	many	CSASVGGGTEAFF	TGCAGTGCTAGTGTTGGGGGCGGCACTGAAGCTTTCTTT
TRBV20-1	.	TRBJ2-5	few	CSARHSPQGGETQYF	TGCAGTGCTAGACATTCGCCGCAAGGCGGCGAGACCCAGTACTTC
TRBV7-2	.	TRBJ2-6	many	CASSSGHSGANVLTF	TGTGCCAGCAGCTCAGGCCACTCTGGGGCCAACGTCCTGACTTTC
TRBV11-1	TRBD1	TRBJ1-1	many	CASSGYGQGASTEAFF	TGTGCCAGCAGCGGATACGGACAGGGGGCCAGTACTGAAGCTTTCTTT
TRBV20-1	.	TRBJ2-7	many	CSESPRVQRLGEQYF	TGCAGTGAAAGTCCCAGGGTCCAGCGGTTGGGCGAGCAGTACTTC
TRBV20-1	.	TRBJ1-2	.	CSARSDGLYGYTF	TGCAGTGCTCGCTCGGACGGACTCTATGGCTACACCTTC
TRBV6-1	TRBD1	TRBJ2-7	many	CASSRQGGNEQYF	TGTGCCAGCAGTCGACAGGGGGGGAACGAGCAGTACTTC
TRBV12-3/TRBV12-4	.	TRBJ2-1	.	CASNIGDEQFF	TGTGCCAGCAACATCGGGGATGAGCAGTTCTTC
TRBV7-9	.	TRBJ1-2	few	CASNRGARGYTF	TGTGCCAGCAACCGGGGCGCCCGAGGCTACACCTTC
TRBV2	TRBD2	TRBJ2-1	.	CARAGTSGYNEQFF	TGTGCCAGGGCTGGGACTAGCGGCTACAATGAGCAGTTCTTC
TRBV10-3	.	TRBJ1-1	many	CAISVTTGNTEAFF	TGTGCCATCAGTGTGACGACAGGGAACACTGAAGCTTTCTTT
TRBV28	.	TRBJ1-4	many	CASSPPGDINEKLFF	TGTGCCAGCAGTCCCCCTGGGGATATTAATGAAAAACTGTTTTTT
TRBV12-3/TRBV12-4	TRBD1	TRBJ1-2	many	CASSYSVGQGLYGYTF	TGTGCCAGCAGTTATAGCGTTGGACAGGGACTCTATGGCTACACCTTC
TRBV2	TRBD2	TRBJ2-1	many	CASSEDGTRVF	TGTGCCAGCAGTGAAGATGGGACTAGAGTCTTC
TRBV27	.	TRBJ2-7	.	CASSLGGLGEQYF	TGTGCCAGCAGTTTAGGGGGACTCGGCGAGCAGTACTTC
TRBV28	TRBD1	TRBJ1-5	many	CASSLGETGVQPQHF	TGTGCCAGCAGTTTGGGAGAAACAGGGGTTCAGCCCCAGCATTTT
TRBV5-1	.	TRBJ2-7	many	CASNGRWSEEQYF	TGCGCCAGCAATGGAAGGTGGAGTGAGGAGCAGTACTTC
TRBV7-8	.	TRBJ1-2	few	CASSLRGVANYGYTF	TGTGCCAGCAGCTTAAGAGGGGTAGCTAACTATGGCTACACCTTC
TRBV7-2	.	TRBJ2-1	many	CASSHPINEQFF	TGTGCCAGCAGCCACCCTATCAATGAGCAGTTCTTC
TRBV7-6	.	TRBJ2-7	.	CASSQTEASYEQYF	TGTGCCAGCAGCCAGACGGAGGCCTCCTACGAGCAGTACTTC